Below, 7 T cell receptor beta chains from the same sample are listed, as sequenced in a study of T-cell reconstitution after alpha-beta-depleted transplantation in children. Preparation of the TCRbeta library involved a method that used unique molecular identifiers. TCRdb reprocessed the PCR reads with MiXCR, giving one entry per CDR3 protein. The table includes 330,000 or so distinct CDR3 sequences, around 10% detected once. Here the sequenced sample was PBMCs, taken before TCRalphabeta/CD19-depleted stem cell transplant. These receptors originate from a boy less than two years old with acute myeloid leukemia, due to receive a stem cell transplant.

This clonotype was observed many times. The rearrangement joins TRBV24-1 to TRBJ2-2, with D tentatively TRBD1 or TRBD2 (5 bases each). This CDR3 contains 16 residues. The V end lost 4 bases, the J end lost 2 bases, and 13 bases lay between the germline ends. Germline V lookup: CDR1 KGHDR, CDR2 SFDVKD. DNA of the CDR3: TGTGCCACCAGTGACCTTTCGGGACCCAACACCGGGGAGCTGTTTTTT. This gives the protein CATSDLSGPNTGELFF.

This clonotype was found many times. The chain joins TRBV10-3 to TRBJ2-7; D is perhaps TRBD1 or TRBD2 (5 bases each). Trimming left V 5 bases short and J 3 bases short, with 17 bases between. Germline V gene data show CDR1 as ENHRY and CDR2 as SYGVKD. CDR3 length: 15 residues. DNA for the CDR3: TGTGCCATCAGTACTCCGAACCGGGGCGACTACGAGCAGTACTTC. This translates into CAISTPNRGDYEQYF.

This clonotype was recorded many times. The chain has TRBV7-2 and TRBJ1-4; TRBD1 agrees at 8 bases. The CDR3 sequence is 13 residues long. With V trimmed by 5 bases and J by 7 bases, 3 bases remained unmatched. Per germline, CDR1 SGHTA and CDR2 FQGNSA. In DNA form, the CDR3 reads TGTGCCAGCAGCGTCGACAGGGGTGAAAAACTGTTTTTT. It specifies CASSVDRGEKLFF.

Many counts were recorded for this clonotype. V is TRBV5-4 and J is TRBJ2-7; 9 bases fit TRBD1. V shed 4 bases and J 3 bases; nucleotides not matched to a gene: 5. The CDR3 sequence is 14 residues long. Germline lookup yields CDR1 SGHNT and CDR2 YYREEE (reference sequence). CDR3 in DNA: TGTGCCAGCAGCAGAGGGACAGGGATCTACGAGCAGTACTTC. Translation gives CASSRGTGIYEQYF.

Ten or more counts support this clonotype. The chain has TRBV7-3 and TRBJ2-3, with TRBD2 matching over 9 bases. Germline V gene lookup returns CDR1 SGHTA and CDR2 FQGTGA. This CDR3 comprises 15 residues. V was pared by 5 bases and J by 4 bases, with 7 bases of the junction left unmatched. The CDR3 sequence is CASSQRAGGADTQYF. The DNA for the CDR3 is TGTGCCAGCAGCCAAAGAGCGGGGGGCGCAGATACGCAGTATTTT.

This clonotype showed up just a few times. The rearrangement joins TRBV5-1 to TRBJ1-2, with D perhaps matching TRBD1 (5 bases). V was cut by 6 bases and J by 1 base, with 10 bases left in between. The CDR3 has 13 residues. Germline CDR1 and CDR2: SGHRS and YFSETQ. The CDR3 is CASTSGDNYGYTF. CDR3 nucleotides: TGCGCCAGCACGTCGGGGGATAACTATGGCTACACCTTC.

Many counts were recorded for this clonotype. The rearrangement links TRBV7-8 to TRBJ1-1; D ambiguous. Germline loops: CDR1 SGHVS, CDR2 FQNEAQ. The CDR3 covers 15 residues. V was cut by 1 base and J by 0 bases, with 9 bases left in between. The CDR3 DNA reads TGTGCCAGCAGCTTAGTAATGTTTATGAACACTGAAGCTTTCTTT. As protein: CASSLVMFMNTEAFF. Using reference TRBV7-8 and TRBJ1-1 for the parts outside the CDR3, the full variable domain is GAGVSQSPRYKVAKRGQDVALRCDPISGHVSLFWYQQALGQGPEFLTYFQNEAQLDKSGLPSDRFFAERPEGSVSTLKIQRTQQEDSAVYLCASSLVMFMNTEAFFGQGTRLTVV.